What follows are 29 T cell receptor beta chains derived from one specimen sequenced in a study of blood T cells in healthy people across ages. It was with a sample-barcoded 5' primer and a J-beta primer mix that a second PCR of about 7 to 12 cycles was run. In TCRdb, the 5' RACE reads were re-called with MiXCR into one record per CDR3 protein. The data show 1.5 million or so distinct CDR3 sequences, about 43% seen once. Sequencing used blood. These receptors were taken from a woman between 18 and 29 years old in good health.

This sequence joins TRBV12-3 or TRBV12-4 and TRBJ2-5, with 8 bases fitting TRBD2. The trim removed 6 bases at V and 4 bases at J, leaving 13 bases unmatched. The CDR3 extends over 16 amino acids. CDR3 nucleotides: TGTGCCAGCAGCCGGAGCTGGAGCGGGAGTCTAGAGACCCAGTACTTC. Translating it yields CASSRSWSGSLETQYF.

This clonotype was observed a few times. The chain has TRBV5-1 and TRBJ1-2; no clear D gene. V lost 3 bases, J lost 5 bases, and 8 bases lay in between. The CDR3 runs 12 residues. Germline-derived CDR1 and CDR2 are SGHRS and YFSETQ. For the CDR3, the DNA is TGCGCCAGCAGCTCAGATGCTTATGGCTACACCTTC. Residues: CASSSDAYGYTF.

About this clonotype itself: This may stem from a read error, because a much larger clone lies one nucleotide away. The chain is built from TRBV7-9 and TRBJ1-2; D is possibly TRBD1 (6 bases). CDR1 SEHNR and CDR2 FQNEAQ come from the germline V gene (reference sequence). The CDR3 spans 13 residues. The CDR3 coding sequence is TGTGCCGGCAGCTTAGGACAGCCCTATGGCTACACCTTC. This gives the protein CAGSLGQPYGYTF.

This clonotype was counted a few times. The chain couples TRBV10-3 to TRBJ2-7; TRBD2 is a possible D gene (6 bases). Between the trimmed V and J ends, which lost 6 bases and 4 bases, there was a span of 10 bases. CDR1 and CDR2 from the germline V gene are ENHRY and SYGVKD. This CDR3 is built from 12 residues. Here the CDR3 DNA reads TGTGCCATCAGCACTCTAGCGTACGAGCAGTACTTC. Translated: CAISTLAYEQYF.

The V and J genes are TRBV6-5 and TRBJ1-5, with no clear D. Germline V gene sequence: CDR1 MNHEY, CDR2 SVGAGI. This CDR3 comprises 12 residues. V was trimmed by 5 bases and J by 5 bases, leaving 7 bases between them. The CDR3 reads CASSTHDQPQHF. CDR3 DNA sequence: TGTGCCAGCAGTACCCACGATCAGCCCCAGCATTTT.

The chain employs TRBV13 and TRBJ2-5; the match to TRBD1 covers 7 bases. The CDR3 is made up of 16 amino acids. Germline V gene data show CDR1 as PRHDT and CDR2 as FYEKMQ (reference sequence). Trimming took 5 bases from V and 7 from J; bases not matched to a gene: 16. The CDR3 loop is CASSQRDSGRAGTQYF. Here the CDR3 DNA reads TGTGCCAGCAGCCAACGGGACAGTGGCCGTGCAGGGACCCAGTACTTC. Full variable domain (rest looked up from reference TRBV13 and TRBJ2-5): AAGVIQSPRHLIKEKRETATLKCYPIPRHDTVYWYQQGPGQDPQFLISFYEKMQSDKGSIPDRFSAQQFSDYHSELNMSSLELGDSALYFCASSQRDSGRAGTQYFGPGTRLLVL.

DNA for the CDR3: TGCAGTGCTCTTTCTAGCGGGAGTATGCATACGCAGTATTTT. Its translation is CSALSSGSMHTQYF. The gene calls are TRBV20-1 and TRBJ2-3, with 10 bases fitting TRBD2. V lost 5 bases, J lost 7 bases, and 9 bases stayed unmatched. CDR3 size: 14 residues. CDR1 and CDR2 from the germline V gene are DFQATT and SNEGSKA (reference sequence).

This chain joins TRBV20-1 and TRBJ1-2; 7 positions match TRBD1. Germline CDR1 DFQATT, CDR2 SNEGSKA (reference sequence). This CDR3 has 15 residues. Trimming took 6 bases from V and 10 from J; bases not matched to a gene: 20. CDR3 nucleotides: TGCAGTGCCTTCCAACCGGGGGGACAGTTTTCTGACTACACCTTC. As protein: CSAFQPGGQFSDYTF.

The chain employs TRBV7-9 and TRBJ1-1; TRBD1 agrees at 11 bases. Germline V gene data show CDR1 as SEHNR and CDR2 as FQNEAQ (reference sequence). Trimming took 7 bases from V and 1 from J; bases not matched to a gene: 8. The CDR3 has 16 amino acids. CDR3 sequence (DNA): TGTGCCAGCACCTCGGACAGGGGGCTGAAGAACACTGAAGCTTTCTTT. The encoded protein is CASTSDRGLKNTEAFF.

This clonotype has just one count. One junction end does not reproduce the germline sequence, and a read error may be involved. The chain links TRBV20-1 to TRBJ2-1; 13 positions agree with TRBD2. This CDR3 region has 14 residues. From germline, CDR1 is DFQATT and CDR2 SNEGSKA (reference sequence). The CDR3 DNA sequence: TGCAGTGCTGGGACTAGCGGGGCCTACAATAAGCAGTTCTTC. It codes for CSAGTSGAYNKQFF.

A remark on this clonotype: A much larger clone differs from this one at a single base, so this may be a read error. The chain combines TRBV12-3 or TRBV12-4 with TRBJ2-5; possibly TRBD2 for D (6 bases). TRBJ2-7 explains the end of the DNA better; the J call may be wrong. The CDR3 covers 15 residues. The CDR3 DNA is TGTGCCAGCAGTTTAACGGGAGTATGGACCTACGAGCAGTACTTC. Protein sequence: CASSLTGVWTYEQYF.

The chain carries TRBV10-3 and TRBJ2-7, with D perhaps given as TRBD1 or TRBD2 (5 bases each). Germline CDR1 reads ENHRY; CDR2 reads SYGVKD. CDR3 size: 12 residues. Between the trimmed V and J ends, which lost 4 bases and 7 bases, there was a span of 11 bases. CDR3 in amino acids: CAISVLEGEQYF. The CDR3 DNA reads TGTGCCATCAGTGTTTTAGAGGGGGAGCAGTACTTC.

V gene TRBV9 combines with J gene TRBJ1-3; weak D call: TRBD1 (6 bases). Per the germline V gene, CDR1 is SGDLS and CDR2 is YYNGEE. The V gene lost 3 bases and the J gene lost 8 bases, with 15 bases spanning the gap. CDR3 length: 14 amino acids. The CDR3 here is CASSAGNRDDTIYF. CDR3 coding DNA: TGTGCCAGCAGCGCAGGAAACAGGGATGACACCATATATTTT.

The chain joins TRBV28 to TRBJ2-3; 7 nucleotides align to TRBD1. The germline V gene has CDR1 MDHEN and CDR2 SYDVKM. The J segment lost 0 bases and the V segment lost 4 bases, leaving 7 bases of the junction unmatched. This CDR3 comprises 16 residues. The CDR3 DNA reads TGTGCCAGCAGTTCAATCACAGGGGCGAGCACAGATACGCAGTATTTT. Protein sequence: CASSSITGASTDTQYF.

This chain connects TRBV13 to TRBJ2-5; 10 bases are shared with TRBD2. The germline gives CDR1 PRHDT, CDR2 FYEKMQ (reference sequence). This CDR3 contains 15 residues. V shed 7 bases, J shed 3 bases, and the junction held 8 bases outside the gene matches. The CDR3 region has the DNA TGTGCCAGCACCTTGGCTAGCGGGAGTAAAGAGACCCAGTACTTC. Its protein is CASTLASGSKETQYF.

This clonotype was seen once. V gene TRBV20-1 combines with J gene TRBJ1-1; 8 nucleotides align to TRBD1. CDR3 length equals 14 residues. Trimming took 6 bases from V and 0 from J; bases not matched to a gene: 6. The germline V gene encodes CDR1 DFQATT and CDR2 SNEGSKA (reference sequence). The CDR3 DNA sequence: TGCAGTGCCCAACAGGGGGTCATGAACACTGAAGCTTTCTTT. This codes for CSAQQGVMNTEAFF.

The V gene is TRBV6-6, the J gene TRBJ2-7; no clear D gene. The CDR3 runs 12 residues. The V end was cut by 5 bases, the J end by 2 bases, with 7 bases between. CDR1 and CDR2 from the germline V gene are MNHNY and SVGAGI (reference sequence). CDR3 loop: CASSGDPYEQYF. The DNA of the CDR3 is TGTGCCAGCAGTGGGGATCCCTACGAGCAGTACTTC.

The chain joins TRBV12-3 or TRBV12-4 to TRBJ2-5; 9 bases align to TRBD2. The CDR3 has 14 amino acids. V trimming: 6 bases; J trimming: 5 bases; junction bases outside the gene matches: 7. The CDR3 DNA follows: TGTGCCAGCAGCCAAGCGGGGGGCGCGGAGACCCAGTACTTC. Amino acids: CASSQAGGAETQYF.

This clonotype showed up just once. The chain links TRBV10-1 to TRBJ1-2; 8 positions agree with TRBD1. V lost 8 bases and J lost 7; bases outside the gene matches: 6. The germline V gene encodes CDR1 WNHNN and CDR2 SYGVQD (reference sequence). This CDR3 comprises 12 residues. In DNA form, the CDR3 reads TGCGCCAGCGGACAGGGAATCGGTGGCTACACCTTC. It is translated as CASGQGIGGYTF.

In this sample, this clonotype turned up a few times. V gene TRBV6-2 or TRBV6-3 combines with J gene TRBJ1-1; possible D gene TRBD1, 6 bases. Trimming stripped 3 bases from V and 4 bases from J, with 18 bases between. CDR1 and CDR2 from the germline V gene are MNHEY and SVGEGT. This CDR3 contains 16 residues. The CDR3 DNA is TGTGCCAGCAGTTATCCCCCGGGGGCCGGGACCACTGAAGCTTTCTTT. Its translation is CASSYPPGAGTTEAFF.

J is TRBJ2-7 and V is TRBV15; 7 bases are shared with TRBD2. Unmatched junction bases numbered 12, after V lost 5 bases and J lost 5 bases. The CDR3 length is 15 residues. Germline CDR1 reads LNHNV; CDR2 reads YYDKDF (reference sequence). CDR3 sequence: CATSLEAGVKNEQYF. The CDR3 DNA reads TGTGCCACCAGCCTAGAGGCGGGAGTGAAGAACGAGCAGTACTTC.

The chain's CDR3 is CASSPGDRFTGELFF. The CDR3 DNA is TGTGCCAGCAGTCCGGGGGACAGATTCACCGGGGAGCTGTTTTTT. The V call is TRBV27, the J call TRBJ2-2; D perhaps matches TRBD1 (7 bases). V was clipped by 5 bases and J by 4 bases, with 14 bases between them. Per the germline V gene, CDR1 is MNHEY and CDR2 is SMNVEV (reference sequence). The CDR3 sequence is 15 residues long.

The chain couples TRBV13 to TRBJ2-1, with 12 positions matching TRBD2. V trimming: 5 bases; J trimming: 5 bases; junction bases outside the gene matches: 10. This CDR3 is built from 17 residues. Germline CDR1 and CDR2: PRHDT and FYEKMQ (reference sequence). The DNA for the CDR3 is TGTGCCAGCAGCCCCCTAGCGGGGGGGCGGCTTAACAATGAGCAGTTCTTC. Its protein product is CASSPLAGGRLNNEQFF.

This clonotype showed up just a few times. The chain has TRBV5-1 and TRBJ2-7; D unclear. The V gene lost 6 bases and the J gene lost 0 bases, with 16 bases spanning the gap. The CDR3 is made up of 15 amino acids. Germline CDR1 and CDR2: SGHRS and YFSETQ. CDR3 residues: CASKMVGPSSYEQYF. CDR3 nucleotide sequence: TGCGCCAGCAAGATGGTAGGGCCCAGCTCCTACGAGCAGTACTTC.

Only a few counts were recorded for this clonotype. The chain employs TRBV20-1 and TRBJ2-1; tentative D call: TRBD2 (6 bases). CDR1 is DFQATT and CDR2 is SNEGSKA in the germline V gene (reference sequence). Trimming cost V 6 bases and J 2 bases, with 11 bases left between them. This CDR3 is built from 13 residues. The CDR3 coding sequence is TGCAGTGCCGGCGAGCGGGCCTACAATGAGCAGTTCTTC. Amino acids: CSAGERAYNEQFF.

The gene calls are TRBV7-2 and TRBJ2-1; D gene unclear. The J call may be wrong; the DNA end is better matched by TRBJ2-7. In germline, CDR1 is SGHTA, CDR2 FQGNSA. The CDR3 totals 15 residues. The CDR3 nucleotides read TGTGCCAGCAGCTTAGAAGTGAGCTCCTACAATGAGCAGTACTTC. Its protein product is CASSLEVSSYNEQYF.

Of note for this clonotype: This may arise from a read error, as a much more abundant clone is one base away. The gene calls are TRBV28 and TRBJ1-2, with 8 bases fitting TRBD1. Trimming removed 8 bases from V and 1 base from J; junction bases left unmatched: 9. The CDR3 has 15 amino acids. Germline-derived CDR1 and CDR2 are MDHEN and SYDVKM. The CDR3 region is CASETDRGGNYGYTF. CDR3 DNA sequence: TGTGCCAGCGAAACCGACAGGGGTGGTAACTATGGCTACACCTTC.

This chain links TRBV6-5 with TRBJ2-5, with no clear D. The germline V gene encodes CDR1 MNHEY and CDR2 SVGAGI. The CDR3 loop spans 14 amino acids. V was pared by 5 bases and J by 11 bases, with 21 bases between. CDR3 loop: CASSVPGSYNEQYF. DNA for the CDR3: TGTGCCAGCAGTGTGCCCGGATCTTACAATGAGCAGTACTTC.

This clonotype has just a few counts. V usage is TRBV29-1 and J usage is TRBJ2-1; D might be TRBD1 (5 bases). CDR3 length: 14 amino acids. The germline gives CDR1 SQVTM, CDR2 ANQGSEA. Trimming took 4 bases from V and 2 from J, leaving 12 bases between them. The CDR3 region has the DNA TGCAGCGTTGCTTGGGGCGGAACCTACAATGAGCAGTTCTTC. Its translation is CSVAWGGTYNEQFF.